This TCR beta chain was recorded in a study of blood T cells in healthy people across ages. A remark on this clonotype: The antigen is undetermined. Sequence at one end of the junction differs from germline and may be a read error.

Using a J-beta primer mix together with a sample-barcoded 5' primer, a second PCR was run for 7 to 11 cycles. CDR3-containing paired-end reads numbered at least 3 million in each sample. TCRdb used MiXCR to reprocess the 5' RACE reads, holding one entry per CDR3 protein. Found here are roughly 650,000 distinct CDR3 sequences, about 30% of them singletons; the top ten hold 15%. This CDR3 comprises 15 residues. The germline V gene has CDR1 SNHLY and CDR2 FYNNEI. RNA extraction gave at least 5 micrograms of total RNA per sample. Study-wide results and limits: A strong correlation was found between TCR beta diversity and the percentage of naive T cells.

The receptor's source is a woman at least 80 years old in good health. The chain combines TRBV2 with TRBJ2-7; the D gene is possibly TRBD2 (7 bases). Judging by the DNA end, TRBJ2-4 fits better; the J call may be wrong. Sequences were obtained from blood. This chain's CDR3 is CANSDAGALGNIQYF. As DNA, the CDR3 is TGTGCCAACAGTGACGCGGGGGCCTTGGGAAACATTCAGTACTTC.